Below are 21 T cell receptor beta chains sequenced from a single sample in a study of blood T cell repertoires in COVID-19. The repertoire was sequenced with immunoSEQ multiplex PCR; TCRdb's copy has only in-frame clones and lacks some. The sample records approximately 310,000 clones, roughly 86% being singletons. The sequenced material came from peripheral blood. The receptors originated from a woman aged 45-59 years who had recovered from COVID-19.

The CDR3 loop is CSVAMGLAGLLSSTDTQYF. In DNA, the CDR3 is TGCAGCGTTGCCATGGGACTAGCGGGTCTCCTATCTAGCACAGATACGCAGTATTTT. The V and J genes are TRBV29-1 and TRBJ2-3; 12 nucleotides line up with TRBD2. The CDR3 is 19 residues long. Germline V lookup: CDR1 SQVTM, CDR2 ANQGSEA. Trimming took 4 bases from V and 0 from J; bases not matched to a gene: 14.

This rearrangement joins TRBV7-9 to TRBJ2-5, with TRBD2 matching 7 bases. Germline V CDR1 and CDR2: SEHNR, FQNEAQ (reference sequence). J gave up 3 bases and V 5 bases, and 9 bases lay outside the gene matches. The CDR3 has 15 amino acids. The CDR3 loop is CASSRTLGGKETQYF. In nucleotides, the CDR3 is TGTGCCAGCAGCCGGACCTTGGGGGGGAAAGAGACCCAGTACTTC. Full variable domain (missing parts from reference TRBV7-9 and TRBJ2-5): DTGVSQNPRHKITKRGQNVTFRCDPISEHNRLYWYRQTLGQGPEFLTYFQNEAQLEKSRLLSDRFSAERPKGSFSTLEIQRTEQGDSAMYLCASSRTLGGKETQYFGPGTRLLVL.

The rearrangement joins TRBV5-1 to TRBJ2-2, with unresolved D. Germline V gene data show CDR1 as SGHRS and CDR2 as YFSETQ. Trimming pared 2 bases from V and 2 bases from J, leaving 4 bases between. The CDR3 contains 13 residues. The CDR3 nucleotides are TGCGCCAGCAGCTTTCCTAACACCGGGGAGCTGTTTTTT. Translated, it gives CASSFPNTGELFF. Full variable domain (missing parts from reference TRBV5-1 and TRBJ2-2): KAGVTQTPRYLIKTRGQQVTLSCSPISGHRSVSWYQQTPGQGLQFLFEYFSETQRNKGNFPGRFSGRQFSNSRSEMNVSTLELGDSALYLCASSFPNTGELFFGEGSRLTVL.

The rearrangement joins TRBV28 to TRBJ1-1, with unresolved D. V was clipped by 6 bases and J by 1 base, with 18 bases between them. This CDR3 is built from 16 residues. Germline CDR1 and CDR2: MDHEN and SYDVKM. The CDR3 is CASRTLLITRNTEAFF. Written as DNA, the CDR3 is TGTGCCAGCAGGACTCTCTTGATAACGCGGAACACTGAAGCTTTCTTT.

This sequence joins TRBV6-5 and TRBJ2-7; weak D call: TRBD2 (6 bases). The CDR3 consists of 13 residues. Trimming stripped 8 bases from V and 4 bases from J, with 15 bases between. The V gene's germline CDR1 is MNHEY and CDR2 SVGAGI. The CDR3 DNA reads TGTGCCAGCGTTAAGGAGGGTACTTACGAGCAGTACTTC. Its translation: CASVKEGTYEQYF.

The rearrangement links TRBV3-1 (or the pseudogene TRBV3-2) to TRBJ2-7; the D is unclear. Germline values: CDR1 LGHDT, CDR2 YNNKEL (reference sequence). CDR3 length: 12 amino acids. The ends were cut back, 3 bases at V and 7 bases at J, with 10 bases in the middle. DNA for the CDR3: TGTGCCAGCAGCCAGTCTTCGCGGGAGCAGTACTTC. Its protein is CASSQSSREQYF.

CDR3: CASTIDGGRIGSPLHF. The CDR3 DNA follows: TGTGCCAGCACCATTGACGGGGGAAGGATAGGTTCACCCCTCCACTTT. This chain uses TRBV5-6 with TRBJ1-6, with D perhaps matching TRBD1 (5 bases). Germline V gene lookup returns CDR1 SGHDT and CDR2 YYEEEE. Trimming pared 6 bases from V and 9 bases from J, leaving 22 bases between. The CDR3 length is 16 residues.

About this clone itself: This same CDR3 is encoded by further DNA sequences in the sample. The V and J genes are TRBV6-2 or TRBV6-3 and TRBJ2-5, with D perhaps matching TRBD2 (6 bases). V was cut by 2 bases and J by 1 base, with 11 bases left in between. CDR1 and CDR2 from the germline V gene are MNHEY and SVGEGT. This CDR3 is built from 15 residues. The CDR3 region is CASSYVGGIQETQYF. The CDR3 nucleotides read TGTGCCAGCAGTTACGTCGGGGGAATCCAAGAGACCCAGTACTTC.

This sequence joins TRBV19 and TRBJ1-2; 9 nucleotides line up with TRBD1. Germline CDR1 reads LNHDA; CDR2 reads SQIVND (reference sequence). With V trimmed by 10 bases and J by 4 bases, 7 bases remained unmatched. The CDR3 loop spans 13 amino acids. CDR3 in amino acids: CANWTGESYGYTF. The CDR3 coding sequence is TGTGCCAACTGGACAGGGGAATCCTATGGCTACACCTTC.

The chain joins TRBV11-2 to TRBJ1-1; D gene unclear. This CDR3 comprises 13 residues. CDR1 is SGHAT, CDR2 FQNNGV, per germline. Trimming removed 3 bases at V and 1 base at J, with 6 bases between. DNA for the CDR3: TGTGCCAGCAGCTTGTCGAGGAACACTGAAGCTTTCTTT. This sequence encodes CASSLSRNTEAFF.

The rearrangement uses TRBV6-5 and TRBJ2-7, with 11 bases that match TRBD1. The CDR3 contains 14 residues. Germline-derived CDR1 and CDR2 are MNHEY and SVGAGI. Trimming took 5 bases from V and 5 from J; bases not matched to a gene: 5. The DNA of the CDR3 is TGTGCCAGCAGTCTGACGGGACAGGGGGACGAGCAGTACTTC. It yields the protein CASSLTGQGDEQYF.

This clone has only a few counts. The chain is built from TRBV4-2 and TRBJ1-1; 7 bases fit TRBD1. Germline CDR1 LGHNA, CDR2 YNFKEQ. Trimming took 0 bases from V and 5 from J; bases not matched to a gene: 21. The length of the CDR3 is 20 residues. The CDR3 nucleotides read TGTGCCAGCAGCCAAGAAGTGCGGTTAGGGGGCTTTGTAGGTGGGACTGAAGCTTTCTTT. This encodes CASSQEVRLGGFVGGTEAFF.

J is TRBJ1-5 and V is TRBV6-2 or TRBV6-3; no clear D gene. Trimming shortened V by 2 bases and J by 4 bases, and 3 bases separated the two germline ends. The CDR3 totals 12 residues. The germline gives CDR1 MNHEY, CDR2 SVGEGT. CDR3 protein: CASSYLNQPQHF. Written as DNA, the CDR3 is TGTGCCAGCAGTTACCTGAATCAGCCCCAGCATTTT.

The J gene is TRBJ2-7, the V gene TRBV6-5; TRBD1 matches at 9 bases. This CDR3 has 14 amino acids. V was pared by 6 bases and J by 2 bases, with 5 bases of the junction left unmatched. The germline V gene encodes CDR1 MNHEY and CDR2 SVGAGI. The CDR3 loop is CASRAQGAAYEQYF. The CDR3 nucleotides read TGTGCCAGCAGAGCACAGGGGGCCGCCTACGAGCAGTACTTC.

The gene calls are TRBV2 and TRBJ2-5, with TRBD2 matching over 7 bases. The CDR3 runs to 12 residues. Germline CDR1 and CDR2: SNHLY and FYNNEI. V lost 5 bases, J lost 4 bases, and 1 base stayed unmatched. The CDR3 DNA follows: TGTGCCAGCAGTATAGCGGGAGAGACCCAGTACTTC. Protein sequence: CASSIAGETQYF. The full variable domain, in which reference TRBV2 and TRBJ2-5 provide the parts outside the CDR3, is EPEVTQTPSHQVTQMGQEVILRCVPISNHLYFYWYRQILGQKVEFLVSFYNNEISEKSEIFDDQFSVERPDGSNFTLKIRSTKLEDSAMYFCASSIAGETQYFGPGTRLLVL.

Points on this clone: Other DNA sequences in the same sample also yield this CDR3. The gene calls are TRBV5-1 and TRBJ2-1; TRBD2 might be the D (5 bases). CDR3 size: 15 residues. Trimming left V 4 bases short and J 0 bases short, with 11 bases between. Germline lookup yields CDR1 SGHRS and CDR2 YFSETQ. DNA of the CDR3: TGCGCCAGCAGCCTAACGGGGAGCTCCTACAATGAGCAGTTCTTC. The encoded protein is CASSLTGSSYNEQFF.

The chain uses TRBV28 and TRBJ2-7; D is undetermined. The V end lost 3 bases, the J end lost 0 bases, and 6 bases lay between the germline ends. Germline values: CDR1 MDHEN, CDR2 SYDVKM. The CDR3 has 13 amino acids. The CDR3 reads CASSLRSSYEQYF. The CDR3 region has the DNA TGTGCCAGCAGTTTGAGGAGCTCCTACGAGCAGTACTTC. The complete variable domain, with remaining parts taken from reference TRBV28 and TRBJ2-7, reads DVKVTQSSRYLVKRTGEKVFLECVQDMDHENMFWYRQDPGLGLRLIYFSYDVKMKEKGDIPEGYSVSREKKERFSLILESASTNQTSMYLCASSLRSSYEQYFGPGTRLTVT.

This chain uses TRBV28 with TRBJ2-3, with 10 bases identical to TRBD2. Per germline, CDR1 MDHEN and CDR2 SYDVKM. This CDR3 is built from 18 residues. With V trimmed by 5 bases and J by 3 bases, 14 bases remained unmatched. Here the CDR3 reads CASSRASGRIYWTDTQYF. CDR3 nucleotide sequence: TGTGCCAGCAGTAGGGCTAGCGGGAGAATCTATTGGACAGATACGCAGTATTTT.

The V and J genes are TRBV4-1 and TRBJ2-5; 11 positions agree with TRBD2. The length of the CDR3 is 17 residues. CDR1 and CDR2 from the germline V gene are MGHRA and YSYEKL. Trimming took 3 bases from V and 4 from J; bases not matched to a gene: 10. The DNA of the CDR3 is TGCGCCAGCAGCCACGGCATAGCGGGGGGGCTGGGAGAGACCCAGTACTTC. Translation gives CASSHGIAGGLGETQYF.

This clone was detected only once. The CDR3 loop is CASSSTRGGNQPQHF. The CDR3 DNA follows: TGTGCCAGCAGCTCAACCAGGGGGGGCAATCAGCCCCAGCATTTT. The V gene is TRBV7-9, the J gene TRBJ1-5; 7 bases agree with TRBD1. The CDR3 spans 15 residues. V shed 4 bases, J shed 2 bases, and the junction held 5 bases outside the gene matches. From germline, CDR1 is SEHNR and CDR2 FQNEAQ (reference sequence).

This chain joins TRBV28 and TRBJ1-5; TRBD1 might be the D (6 bases). Trimming stripped 10 bases from V and 6 bases from J, with 16 bases between. The CDR3 is made up of 13 amino acids. Germline lookup yields CDR1 MDHEN and CDR2 SYDVKM. CDR3 nucleotides: TGTGCCACCCTATCAGGGGTCAGTCAGCCCCAGCATTTT. Amino acid sequence: CATLSGVSQPQHF.